These 27 T cell receptor beta chains originate from one sample sequenced in a study of CDR3 diversity in severe acne. TCRdb used MiXCR to reprocess the PCR reads, holding one entry per CDR3 protein. The sample holds around 94,000 distinct CDR3 sequences, roughly half seen once. The source material was blood. The receptors stem from a male donor with acne.

As concerns this clonotype: A much more abundant neighbour one base away suggests this may be a read error. This sequence joins TRBV5-1 and TRBJ2-2; D possibly corresponds to TRBD2 (5 bases). Germline V CDR1 and CDR2: SGHRS, YFSETQ. The CDR3 runs to 14 residues. CDR3 sequence (DNA): TGCGCCAGCAGCTTGGGCTACAACACCGGGGAGCTGCTTTTT. It translates to CASSLGYNTGELLF.

To note about this clonotype: A much larger clonotype is one base distant, so this may be a read error. The chain uses TRBV2 and TRBJ2-2; maybe TRBD2 (5 bases). The CDR3 covers 13 residues. Germline lookup yields CDR1 SNHLY and CDR2 FYNNEI. CDR3 sequence (DNA): TGTGCCAGCAGGAATAGGGTCGTTGGGGAGCAGTTTTTT. Its translation: CASRNRVVGEQFF.

This clonotype was observed many times. This rearrangement joins TRBV5-1 to TRBJ1-6; 7 positions agree with TRBD1. Germline V CDR1 and CDR2: SGHRS, YFSETQ. The CDR3 contains 14 residues. V was clipped by 4 bases and J by 7 bases; unmatched bases: 5. CDR3 sequence (DNA): TGCGCCAGCAGCCACAGGGGCGAGAATTCACCCCTCCACTTT. It translates to CASSHRGENSPLHF. Variable domain in full (rest from reference TRBV5-1 and TRBJ1-6): KAGVTQTPRYLIKTRGQQVTLSCSPISGHRSVSWYQQTPGQGLQFLFEYFSETQRNKGNFPGRFSGRQFSNSRSEMNVSTLELGDSALYLCASSHRGENSPLHFGNGTRLTVT.

The rearrangement joins TRBV20-1 to TRBJ2-5; TRBD1 is a possible D gene (7 bases). The CDR3 runs 14 residues. Germline V gene data show CDR1 as DFQATT and CDR2 as SNEGSKA (reference sequence). CDR3: CSAQDRRGQETQYF. The CDR3 DNA follows: TGCAGCGCCCAGGACAGGAGGGGCCAAGAGACCCAGTACTTC.

This clonotype has only one observation. The rearrangement joins TRBV7-9 to TRBJ2-7; D unclear. The CDR3 spans 13 residues. The V gene lost 5 bases and the J gene lost 3 bases, with 11 bases spanning the gap. Germline values: CDR1 SEHNR, CDR2 FQNEAQ (reference sequence). The CDR3 DNA sequence: TGTGCCAGCAGCCCAGACCCCTTCTACGAGCAGTACTTC. It encodes CASSPDPFYEQYF. Filled out from reference TRBV7-9 and TRBJ2-7, the complete variable domain reads DTGVSQNPRHKITKRGQNVTFRCDPISEHNRLYWYRQTLGQGPEFLTYFQNEAQLEKSRLLSDRFSAERPKGSFSTLEIQRTEQGDSAMYLCASSPDPFYEQYFGPGTRLTVT.

This chain uses TRBV5-1 with TRBJ2-5; TRBD2 matches 10 bases. The CDR3 has 17 amino acids. V lost 0 bases to trimming and J lost 1 base; unmatched junction nucleotides: 6. The germline gives CDR1 SGHRS, CDR2 YFSETQ. The CDR3, as DNA: TGCGCCAGCAGCTTGGCGGCTAGCGGGAGTCCCCAAGAGACCCAGTACTTC. This translates into CASSLAASGSPQETQYF.

In DNA form, the CDR3 reads TGCAGTGCTAGAGAGGGCAGGGCTAGCAATCAGCCCCAGCATTTT. It is translated as CSAREGRASNQPQHF. The J gene is TRBJ1-5, the V gene TRBV20-1, with D possibly being TRBD1 (5 bases). Between the trimmed V and J ends, which lost 0 bases and 0 bases, there was a span of 9 bases. In germline, CDR1 is DFQATT, CDR2 SNEGSKA (reference sequence). The CDR3 spans 15 residues.

A single count supports this clonotype. A much larger clone differs from this one at a single base, so this may be a read error. The V call is TRBV6-1, the J call TRBJ1-1, with D uncertain. The CDR3 covers 13 residues. Per the germline V gene, CDR1 is MNHNS and CDR2 is SASEGT. Trimming removed 4 bases at V and 1 base at J, with 7 bases between. The CDR3 sequence: CASSGWGNTEAFF. For the CDR3, the DNA is TGTGCCAGCAGTGGGTGGGGGAACACTGAAGCTTTCTTT.

The chain uses TRBV7-2 and TRBJ1-2; D unclear. The CDR3 has 14 amino acids. CDR1 is SGHTA, CDR2 FQGNSA, per germline. Trimming cost V 3 bases and J 5 bases, with 13 bases left between them. The chain's CDR3 is CASSFVLSGYGYTF. The CDR3, as DNA: TGTGCCAGCAGCTTTGTGCTTTCGGGGTATGGCTACACCTTC.

This clonotype was counted ten times or more. V usage is TRBV6-6 and J usage is TRBJ2-7, with D possibly matching TRBD1 (6 bases). CDR3 length: 13 amino acids. V shed 8 bases and J shed 6 bases, with 17 bases lying between them. The germline V gene has CDR1 MNHNY and CDR2 SVGAGI (reference sequence). The CDR3 region is CASSQTHRAEQYV. The CDR3 DNA reads as TGTGCCAGCTCCCAAACGCACAGGGCCGAGCAGTACGTC.

By sample share, this clonotype is medium-sized. The chain couples TRBV7-3 to TRBJ2-1, with unresolved D. V was clipped by 5 bases and J by 2 bases, with 7 bases between them. The CDR3 consists of 13 residues. Germline CDR1 is SGHTA and CDR2 is FQGTGA. CDR3 amino acids: CASSTFTYNEQFF. The CDR3 DNA reads TGTGCCAGCAGCACCTTCACCTACAATGAGCAGTTCTTC. The whole variable domain, filled in from reference TRBV7-3 and TRBJ2-1, reads GAGVSQTPSNKVTEKGKYVELRCDPISGHTALYWYRQSLGQGPEFLIYFQGTGAADDSGLPNDRFFAVRPEGSVSTLKIQRTERGDSAVYLCASSTFTYNEQFFGPGTRLTVL.

This sequence joins TRBV11-2 and TRBJ1-4; no reliable D call. V was trimmed by 5 bases and J by 8 bases, leaving 9 bases between them. This CDR3 has 12 amino acids. Germline loops: CDR1 SGHAT, CDR2 FQNNGV. CDR3 nucleotide sequence: TGTGCCAGCAGCCTTTCGGACGAAAAACTGTTTTTT. Its protein product is CASSLSDEKLFF.

This clonotype was recorded at least ten times. V usage is TRBV10-2 and J usage is TRBJ1-5, with TRBD1 as a possible D gene (5 bases). From germline, CDR1 is WSHSY and CDR2 SAAADI. The CDR3 is made up of 15 amino acids. Trimming left V 3 bases short and J 2 bases short, with 11 bases between. The CDR3 sequence is CASSDRGTGNQPQHF. The CDR3 DNA is TGCGCCAGCAGTGACCGAGGGACCGGCAATCAGCCCCAGCATTTT.

This rearrangement joins TRBV9 to TRBJ2-2; D is ambiguous. The CDR3 runs 12 residues. V shed 4 bases and J shed 5 bases, with 6 bases lying between them. Germline V gene data show CDR1 as SGDLS and CDR2 as YYNGEE. The chain's CDR3 is CASSHETGELFF. DNA for the CDR3: TGTGCCAGCAGCCATGAGACCGGGGAGCTGTTTTTT.

The table lists this clonotype with many counts. CDR3 DNA: TGTGCCAGCAGGTCGGCCATGACTAGCACAGATACGCAGTATTTT. Its protein is CASRSAMTSTDTQYF. The chain uses TRBV6-5 and TRBJ2-3; D is uncertain. V lost 6 bases and J 0 bases, leaving 13 bases between the germline ends. The CDR3 consists of 15 residues. Per germline, CDR1 MNHEY and CDR2 SVGAGI.

The rearrangement joins TRBV18 to TRBJ1-5; the D gene is possibly TRBD1 (5 bases). This CDR3 region has 16 residues. The germline V and J ends were trimmed by 2 bases and 7 bases, with 18 bases remaining between them. Germline-derived CDR1 and CDR2 are KGHSH and LQKENI. The CDR3 bases are TGTGCCAGCTCACCAGTTAGCCAACAGGCAGACCAGCCCCAGCATTTT. Protein: CASSPVSQQADQPQHF.

This clonotype was seen repeatedly, ten times or more. The chain has TRBV10-3 and TRBJ2-5, with D perhaps matching TRBD2 (5 bases). Trimming stripped 4 bases from V and 3 bases from J, with 9 bases between. CDR1 is ENHRY and CDR2 is SYGVKD in the germline V gene. CDR3 length: 13 amino acids. As DNA, the CDR3 is TGTGCCATCAGTGCATGGGGAGAAGAGACCCAGTACTTC. This codes for CAISAWGEETQYF.

In this sample, this clonotype turned up once. V gene TRBV20-1 combines with J gene TRBJ2-7; 12 bases map to TRBD1. The CDR3 length is 15 residues. Trimming removed 1 base from V and 6 bases from J; junction bases left unmatched: 7. Germline lookup yields CDR1 DFQATT and CDR2 SNEGSKA (reference sequence). In DNA, the CDR3 is TGCAGTGCTAGAGGCGGGACAGGGGGCTTATGCGAGCAGTACTTC. This encodes CSARGGTGGLCEQYF.

V is TRBV29-1 and J is TRBJ2-7, with D perhaps matching TRBD1 (5 bases). Looked up from germline, CDR1 is SQVTM and CDR2 is ANQGSEA. V lost 8 bases and J 2 bases, leaving 25 bases between the germline ends. The CDR3 length is 16 residues. CDR3 region: CSTEAGWGQETYEQYF. DNA for the CDR3: TGCAGCACTGAGGCAGGGTGGGGCCAAGAGACCTACGAGCAGTACTTC.

The chain combines TRBV6-2 or TRBV6-3 with TRBJ2-2, with 9 bases fitting TRBD1. This CDR3 is built from 15 residues. Germline V gene data show CDR1 as MNHEY and CDR2 as SVGEGT. J was trimmed by 6 bases and V by 6 bases; bases with no gene match: 8. CDR3 coding DNA: TGTGCCAGCAGAAAACTGACAGGGGGTGCCGGGGAGCTGTTTTTT. Translated: CASRKLTGGAGELFF.

The sample holds a few counts of this clonotype. The genes are TRBV11-2 and TRBJ2-1; 11 bases line up with TRBD2. Germline V lookup: CDR1 SGHAT, CDR2 FQNNGV. The CDR3 length is 17 residues. V dropped 2 bases and J dropped 4; count of bases not matched to a gene: 7. In DNA form, the CDR3 reads TGTGCCAGCAGCTTATCGGCTAGCGGGAGGTCTTACAATGAGCAGTTCTTC. As protein: CASSLSASGRSYNEQFF.

The rearrangement joins TRBV15 to TRBJ1-6; D call uncertain. The CDR3 spans 14 residues. Germline CDR1 reads LNHNV; CDR2 reads YYDKDF (reference sequence). V lost 5 bases to trimming and J lost 9 bases, with 14 bases between them. The CDR3 region has the DNA TGTGCCACCAGCCCCGGTGGCCGAGTTTCACCCCTCCACTTT. This codes for CATSPGGRVSPLHF.

This clonotype came up many times. This chain joins TRBV19 and TRBJ1-1; D is perhaps TRBD1 (6 bases). Germline values: CDR1 LNHDA, CDR2 SQIVND (reference sequence). CDR3 length equals 14 residues. V shed 8 bases and J shed 1 base, with 14 bases lying between them. The CDR3 nucleotides read TGTGCCAGTTTACCACTACAGGGGAACACTGAAGCTTTCTTT. Translated, it gives CASLPLQGNTEAFF.

This clonotype was counted between two and nine times. The chain couples TRBV27 to TRBJ2-7, with D possibly TRBD2 on 5 matching bases. Per germline, CDR1 MNHEY and CDR2 SMNVEV (reference sequence). The V end lost 3 bases, the J end lost 4 bases, and 16 bases lay between the germline ends. This CDR3 has 15 residues. The CDR3 bases are TGTGCCAGCAGTTTTGGGCCTACGGGGTTGTACGAGCAGTACTTC. This encodes CASSFGPTGLYEQYF.

As for this clonotype: A clone one base away is much larger, so this may be a read error. The V gene is TRBV10-3, the J gene TRBJ2-2; D is perhaps TRBD2 (5 bases). The CDR3 runs 17 residues. Germline CDR1 is ENHRY and CDR2 is SYGVKD. The ends were cut back, 0 bases at V and 6 bases at J, with 17 bases in the middle. The DNA for the CDR3 is TGTGCCATCAGTGAGTCCCGGGTAGAGGGAGATCCCGGGGAGCTGTTTTTT. It codes for CAISESRVEGDPGELFF.

As to this clonotype: A much larger clonotype is one base distant, so this may be a read error. The chain carries TRBV2 and TRBJ1-1, with D perhaps matching TRBD1 (5 bases). From germline, CDR1 is SNHLY and CDR2 FYNNEI. The CDR3 spans 11 residues. The DNA of the CDR3 is TGTTCCAGCCATAGTGCAGGGGAAGCTTTCTTT. Amino acid sequence: CSSHSAGEAFF.

The rearrangement joins TRBV7-9 to TRBJ2-5; no firm D call. Germline loops: CDR1 SEHNR, CDR2 FQNEAQ (reference sequence). Between the trimmed V and J ends, which lost 5 bases and 1 base, there was a span of 17 bases. The CDR3 spans 16 residues. The DNA of the CDR3 is TGTGCCAGCAGCCATGGGGTTTGGCAGTTCCAAGAGACCCAGTACTTC. It encodes CASSHGVWQFQETQYF.